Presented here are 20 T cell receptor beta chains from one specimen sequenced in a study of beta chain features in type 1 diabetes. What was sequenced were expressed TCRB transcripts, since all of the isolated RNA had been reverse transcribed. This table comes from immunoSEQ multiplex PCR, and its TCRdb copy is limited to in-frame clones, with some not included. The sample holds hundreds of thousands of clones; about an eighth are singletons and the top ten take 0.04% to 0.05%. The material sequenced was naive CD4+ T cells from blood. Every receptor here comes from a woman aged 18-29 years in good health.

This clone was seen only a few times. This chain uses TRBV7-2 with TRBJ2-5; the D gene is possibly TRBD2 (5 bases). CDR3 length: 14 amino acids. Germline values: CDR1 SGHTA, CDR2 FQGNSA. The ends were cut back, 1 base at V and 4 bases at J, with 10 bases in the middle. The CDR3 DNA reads TGTGCCAGCAGCTTAGTTCCTAGCTCAGAGACCCAGTACTTC. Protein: CASSLVPSSETQYF. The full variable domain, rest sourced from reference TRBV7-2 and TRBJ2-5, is GAGVSQSPSNKVTEKGKDVELRCDPISGHTALYWYRQSLGQGLEFLIYFQGNSAPDKSGLPSDRFSAERTGGSVSTLTIQRTQQEDSAVYLCASSLVPSSETQYFGPGTRLLVL.

The CDR3 DNA is TGTGCCATCAGTGGTGTCTCTGGGGCCAACGTCCTGACTTTC. This sequence encodes CAISGVSGANVLTF. This chain uses TRBV10-3 with TRBJ2-6, with D unresolved. The CDR3 totals 14 residues. The V end lost 4 bases, the J end lost 0 bases, and 4 bases lay between the germline ends. Looked up from germline, CDR1 is ENHRY and CDR2 is SYGVKD.

CDR3 residues: CSASSGYGYTF. The CDR3 DNA is TGCAGCGCCTCGTCCGGATATGGCTACACCTTC. This chain joins TRBV29-1 and TRBJ1-2; D is unclear. The CDR3 spans 11 residues. Germline CDR1 reads SQVTM; CDR2 reads ANQGSEA. Trimming shortened V by 7 bases and J by 5 bases, and 11 bases separated the two germline ends.

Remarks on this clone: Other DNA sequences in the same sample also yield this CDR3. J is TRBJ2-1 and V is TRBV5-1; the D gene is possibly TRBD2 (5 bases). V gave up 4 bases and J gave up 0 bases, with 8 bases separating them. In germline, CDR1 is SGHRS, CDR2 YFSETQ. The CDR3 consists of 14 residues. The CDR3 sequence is CASSRESSYNEQFF. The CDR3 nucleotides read TGCGCCAGCAGCAGGGAGAGCTCCTACAATGAGCAGTTCTTC. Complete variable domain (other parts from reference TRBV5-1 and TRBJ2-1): KAGVTQTPRYLIKTRGQQVTLSCSPISGHRSVSWYQQTPGQGLQFLFEYFSETQRNKGNFPGRFSGRQFSNSRSEMNVSTLELGDSALYLCASSRESSYNEQFFGPGTRLTVL.

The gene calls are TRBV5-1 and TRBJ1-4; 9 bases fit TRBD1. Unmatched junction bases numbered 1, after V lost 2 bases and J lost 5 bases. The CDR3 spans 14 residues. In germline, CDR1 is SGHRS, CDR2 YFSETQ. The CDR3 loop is CASSFGQGNEKLFF. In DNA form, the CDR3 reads TGCGCCAGCAGCTTCGGACAGGGGAATGAAAAACTGTTTTTT.

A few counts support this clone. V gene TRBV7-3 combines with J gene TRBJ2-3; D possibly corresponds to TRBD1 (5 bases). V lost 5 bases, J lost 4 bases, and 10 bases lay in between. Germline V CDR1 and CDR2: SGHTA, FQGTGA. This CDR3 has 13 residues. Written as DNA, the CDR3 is TGTGCCAGCAGCCCAGGGCACCCAGATACGCAGTATTTT. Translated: CASSPGHPDTQYF.

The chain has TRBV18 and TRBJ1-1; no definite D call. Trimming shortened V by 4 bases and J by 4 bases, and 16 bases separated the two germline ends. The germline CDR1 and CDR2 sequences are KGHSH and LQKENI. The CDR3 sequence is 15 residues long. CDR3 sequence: CASSRTATFGTEAFF. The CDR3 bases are TGTGCCAGCTCACGCACCGCCACGTTCGGCACTGAAGCTTTCTTT.

In nucleotides, the CDR3 is TGTGCCAGCAGCTTGTCTCGACTACCCACCGGGGAGCTGTTTTTT. It codes for CASSLSRLPTGELFF. The gene calls are TRBV5-6 and TRBJ2-2; a weak D match, TRBD2 (5 bases). Germline loops: CDR1 SGHDT, CDR2 YYEEEE. V was shortened by 1 base and J by 4 bases, with 11 bases between the two germline ends. CDR3 length equals 15 residues.

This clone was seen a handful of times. The CDR3 sequence is CASSAMRQGDSEQYF. In nucleotides, the CDR3 is TGTGCCAGCAGCGCGATGAGACAGGGCGATTCCGAGCAGTACTTC. The V and J genes are TRBV7-2 and TRBJ2-7, with 7 positions matching TRBD1. Germline-derived CDR1 and CDR2 are SGHTA and FQGNSA. The CDR3 loop spans 15 amino acids. The trim removed 5 bases at V and 6 bases at J, leaving 13 bases unmatched.

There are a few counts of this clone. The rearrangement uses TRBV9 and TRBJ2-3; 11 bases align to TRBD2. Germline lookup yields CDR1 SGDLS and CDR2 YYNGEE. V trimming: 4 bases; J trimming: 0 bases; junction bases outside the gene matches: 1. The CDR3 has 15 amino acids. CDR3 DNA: TGTGCCAGCAGCCGACTAGCGGGAAGCACAGATACGCAGTATTTT. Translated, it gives CASSRLAGSTDTQYF.

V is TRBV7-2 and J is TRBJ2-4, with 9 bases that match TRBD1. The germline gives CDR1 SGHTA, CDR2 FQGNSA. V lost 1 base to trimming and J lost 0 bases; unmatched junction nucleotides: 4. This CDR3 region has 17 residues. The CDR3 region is CASSLGGTGKAKNIQYF. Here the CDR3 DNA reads TGTGCCAGCAGCTTAGGGGGGACAGGGAAAGCCAAAAACATTCAGTACTTC.

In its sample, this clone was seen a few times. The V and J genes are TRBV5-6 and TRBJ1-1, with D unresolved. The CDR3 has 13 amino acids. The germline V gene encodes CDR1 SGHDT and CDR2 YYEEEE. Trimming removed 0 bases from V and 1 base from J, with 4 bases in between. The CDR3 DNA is TGTGCCAGCAGCTTGGGACGGAACACTGAAGCTTTCTTT. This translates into CASSLGRNTEAFF.

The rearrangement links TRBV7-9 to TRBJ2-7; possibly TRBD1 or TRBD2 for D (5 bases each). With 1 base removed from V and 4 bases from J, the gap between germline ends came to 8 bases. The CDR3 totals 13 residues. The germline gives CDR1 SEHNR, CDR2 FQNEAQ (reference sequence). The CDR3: CASSLGWGYEQYF. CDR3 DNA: TGTGCCAGCAGCTTAGGATGGGGGTACGAGCAGTACTTC.

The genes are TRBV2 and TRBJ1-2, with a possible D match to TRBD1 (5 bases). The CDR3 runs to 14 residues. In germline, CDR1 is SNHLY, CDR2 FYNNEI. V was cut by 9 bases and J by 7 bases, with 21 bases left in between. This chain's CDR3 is CARQRGTAHGGYTF. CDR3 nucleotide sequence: TGTGCCAGGCAGAGAGGGACCGCTCATGGTGGCTACACCTTC.

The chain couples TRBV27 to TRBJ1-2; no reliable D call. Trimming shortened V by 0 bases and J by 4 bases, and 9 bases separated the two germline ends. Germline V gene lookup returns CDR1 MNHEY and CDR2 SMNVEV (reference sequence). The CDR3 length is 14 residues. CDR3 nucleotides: TGTGCCAGCAGTTTATCGGAGGATCCCTATGGCTACACCTTC. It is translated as CASSLSEDPYGYTF.

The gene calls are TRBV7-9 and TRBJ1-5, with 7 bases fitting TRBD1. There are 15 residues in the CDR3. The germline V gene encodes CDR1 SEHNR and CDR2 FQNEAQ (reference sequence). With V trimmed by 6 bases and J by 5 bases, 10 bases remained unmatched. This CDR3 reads CASSRQGGVDQPQHF. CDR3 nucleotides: TGTGCCAGCAGTCGACAGGGAGGCGTCGATCAGCCCCAGCATTTT.

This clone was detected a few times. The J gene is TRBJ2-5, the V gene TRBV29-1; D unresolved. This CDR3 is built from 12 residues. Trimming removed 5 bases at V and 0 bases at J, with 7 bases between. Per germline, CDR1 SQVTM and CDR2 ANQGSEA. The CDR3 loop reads CSVLAYQETQYF. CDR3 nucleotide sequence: TGCAGCGTTCTTGCGTACCAAGAGACCCAGTACTTC.

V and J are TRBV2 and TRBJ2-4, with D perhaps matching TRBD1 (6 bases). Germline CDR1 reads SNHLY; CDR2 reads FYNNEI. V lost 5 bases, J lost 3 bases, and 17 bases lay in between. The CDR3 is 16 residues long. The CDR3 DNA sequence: TGTGCCAGCAGTCTACAGGGATTCGAGGTCAAAAACATTCAGTACTTC. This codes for CASSLQGFEVKNIQYF.

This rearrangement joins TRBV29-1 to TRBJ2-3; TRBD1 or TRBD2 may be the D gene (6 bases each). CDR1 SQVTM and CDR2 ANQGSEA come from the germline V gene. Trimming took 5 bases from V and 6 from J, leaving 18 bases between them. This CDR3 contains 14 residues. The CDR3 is CSVIGGSQADTQYF. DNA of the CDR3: TGCAGCGTTATCGGGGGCAGTCAGGCGGATACGCAGTATTTT.

The CDR3 region is CASSLVQGPTEAFF. In nucleotides, the CDR3 is TGCGCCAGCAGCTTGGTCCAGGGACCCACTGAAGCTTTCTTT. This sequence joins TRBV5-1 and TRBJ1-1; TRBD1 might be the D (5 bases). Trimming removed 0 bases at V and 4 bases at J, with 10 bases between. The germline V gene encodes CDR1 SGHRS and CDR2 YFSETQ. The CDR3 has 14 residues.